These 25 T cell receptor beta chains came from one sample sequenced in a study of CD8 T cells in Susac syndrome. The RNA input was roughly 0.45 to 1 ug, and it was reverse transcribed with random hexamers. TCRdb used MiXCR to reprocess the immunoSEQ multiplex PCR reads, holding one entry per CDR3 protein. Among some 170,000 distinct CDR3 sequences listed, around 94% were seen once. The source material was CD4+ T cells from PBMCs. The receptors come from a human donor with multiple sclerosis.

CDR3 loop: CASSFAADSNQPQHF. The DNA of the CDR3 is TGTGCCAGCAGCTTTGCGGCAGATAGCAATCAGCCCCAGCATTTT. The J gene is TRBJ1-5, the V gene TRBV9; no definite D call. CDR1 is SGDLS, CDR2 YYNGEE, per germline. V lost 4 bases and J lost 0, with 11 bases in between. CDR3 length: 15 residues.

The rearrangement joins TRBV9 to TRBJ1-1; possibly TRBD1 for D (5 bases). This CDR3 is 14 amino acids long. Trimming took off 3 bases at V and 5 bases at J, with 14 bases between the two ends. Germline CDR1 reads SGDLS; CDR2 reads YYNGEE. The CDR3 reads CASSDRDEGTEAFF. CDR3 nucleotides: TGTGCCAGCAGCGATCGGGACGAGGGAACTGAAGCTTTCTTT.

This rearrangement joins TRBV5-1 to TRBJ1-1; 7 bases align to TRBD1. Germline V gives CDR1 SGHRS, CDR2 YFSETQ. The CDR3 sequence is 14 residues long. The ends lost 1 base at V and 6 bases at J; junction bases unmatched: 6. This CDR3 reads CASSLTTGDPEAFF. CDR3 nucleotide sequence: TGCGCCAGCAGCTTGACAACAGGGGATCCTGAAGCTTTCTTT.

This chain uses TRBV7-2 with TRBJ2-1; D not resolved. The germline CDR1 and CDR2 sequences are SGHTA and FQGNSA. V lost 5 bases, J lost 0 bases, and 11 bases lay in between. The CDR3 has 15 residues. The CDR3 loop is CASSGLSPSYNEQFF. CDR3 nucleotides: TGTGCCAGCAGCGGGCTATCCCCCTCCTACAATGAGCAGTTCTTC.

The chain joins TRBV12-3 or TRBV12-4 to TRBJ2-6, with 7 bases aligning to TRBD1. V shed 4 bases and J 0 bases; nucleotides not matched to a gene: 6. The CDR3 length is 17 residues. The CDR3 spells CASSSPGQSSGANVLTF. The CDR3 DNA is TGTGCCAGCAGTTCACCGGGACAGAGCTCTGGGGCCAACGTCCTGACTTTC.

For the CDR3, the DNA is TGTGCCAGCAGTTCCCGGACAGGGGGCTACGAGCAGTACTTC. The encoded protein is CASSSRTGGYEQYF. The chain employs TRBV6-5 and TRBJ2-7; 10 bases map to TRBD1. The CDR3 has 14 residues. Germline V CDR1 and CDR2: MNHEY, SVGAGI. Trimming at V came to 4 bases and at J to 3 bases, leaving 3 bases not matched to a gene.

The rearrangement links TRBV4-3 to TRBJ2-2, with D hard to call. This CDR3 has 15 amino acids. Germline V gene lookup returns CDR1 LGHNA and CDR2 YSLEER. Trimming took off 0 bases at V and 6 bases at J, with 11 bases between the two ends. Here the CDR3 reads CASSQEVTRSGELFF. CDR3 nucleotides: TGCGCCAGCAGCCAAGAAGTCACCAGATCCGGGGAGCTGTTTTTT.

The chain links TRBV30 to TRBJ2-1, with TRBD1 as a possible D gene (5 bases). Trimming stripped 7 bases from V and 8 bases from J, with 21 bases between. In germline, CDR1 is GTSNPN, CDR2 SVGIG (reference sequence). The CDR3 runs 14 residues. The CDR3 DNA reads TGTGCCTCGACCACAGGTCCGACACGGGATGAGCAGTTCTTC. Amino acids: CASTTGPTRDEQFF.

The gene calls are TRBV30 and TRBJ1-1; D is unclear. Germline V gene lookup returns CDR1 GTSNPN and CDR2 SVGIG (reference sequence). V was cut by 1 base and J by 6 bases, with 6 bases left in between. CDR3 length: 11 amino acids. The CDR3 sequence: CAWSAKSEAFF. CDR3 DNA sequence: TGTGCCTGGAGTGCTAAGTCTGAAGCTTTCTTT. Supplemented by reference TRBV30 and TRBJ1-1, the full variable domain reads SQTIHQWPATLVQPVGSPLSLECTVEGTSNPNLYWYRQAAGRGLQLLFYSVGIGQISSEVPQNLSASRPQDRQFILSSKKLLLSDSGFYLCAWSAKSEAFFGQGTRLTVV.

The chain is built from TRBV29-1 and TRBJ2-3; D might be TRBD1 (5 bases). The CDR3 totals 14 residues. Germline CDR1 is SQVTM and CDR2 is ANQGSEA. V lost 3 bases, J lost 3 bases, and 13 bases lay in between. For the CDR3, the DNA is TGCAGCGTTGATAGGGGCCCTCGAACAGATACGCAGTATTTT. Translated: CSVDRGPRTDTQYF.

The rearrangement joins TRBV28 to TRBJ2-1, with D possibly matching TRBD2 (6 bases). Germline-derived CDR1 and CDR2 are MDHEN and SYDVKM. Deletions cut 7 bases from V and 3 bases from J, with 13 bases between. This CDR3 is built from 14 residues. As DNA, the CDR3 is TGTGCCAGCACCCTTAGCGGATACTACAATGAGCAGTTCTTC. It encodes CASTLSGYYNEQFF.

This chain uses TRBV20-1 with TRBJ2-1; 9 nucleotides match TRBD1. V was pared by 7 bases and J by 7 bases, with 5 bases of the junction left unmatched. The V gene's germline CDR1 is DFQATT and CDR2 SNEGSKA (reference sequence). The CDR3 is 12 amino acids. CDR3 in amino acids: CSVGTGWNEQFF. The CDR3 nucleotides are TGCAGTGTGGGGACAGGGTGGAATGAGCAGTTCTTC.

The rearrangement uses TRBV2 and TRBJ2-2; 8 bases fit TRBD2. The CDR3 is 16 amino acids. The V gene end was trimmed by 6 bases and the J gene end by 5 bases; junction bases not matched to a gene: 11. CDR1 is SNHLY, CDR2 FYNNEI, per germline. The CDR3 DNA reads TGTGCCAGCAGCCCACGACCCGGGGGGGAGACCGGGGAGCTGTTTTTT. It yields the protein CASSPRPGGETGELFF.

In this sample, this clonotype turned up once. CDR3 DNA sequence: TGTGCCAGCAGTTTATGGTCAGATGCCTACGAGCAGTACTTC. This gives the protein CASSLWSDAYEQYF. The rearrangement links TRBV27 to TRBJ2-7; D is unresolved. Deletions cut 1 base from V and 2 bases from J, with 9 bases between. This CDR3 spans 14 amino acids. Germline lookup yields CDR1 MNHEY and CDR2 SMNVEV (reference sequence).

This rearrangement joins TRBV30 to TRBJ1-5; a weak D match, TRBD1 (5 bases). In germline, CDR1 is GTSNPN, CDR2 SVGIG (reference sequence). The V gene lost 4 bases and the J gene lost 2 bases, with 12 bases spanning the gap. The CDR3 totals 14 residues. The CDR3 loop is CAWNFGGGNQPQHF. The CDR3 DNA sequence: TGTGCCTGGAACTTCGGGGGTGGCAATCAGCCCCAGCATTTT. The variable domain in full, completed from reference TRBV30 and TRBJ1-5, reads SQTIHQWPATLVQPVGSPLSLECTVEGTSNPNLYWYRQAAGRGLQLLFYSVGIGQISSEVPQNLSASRPQDRQFILSSKKLLLSDSGFYLCAWNFGGGNQPQHFGDGTRLSIL.

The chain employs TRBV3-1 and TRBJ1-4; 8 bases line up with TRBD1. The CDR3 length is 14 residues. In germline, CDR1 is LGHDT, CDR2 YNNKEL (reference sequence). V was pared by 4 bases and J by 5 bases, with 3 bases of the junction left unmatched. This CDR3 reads CASSPRTGNEKLFF. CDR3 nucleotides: TGTGCCAGCAGCCCCCGGACAGGGAATGAAAAACTGTTTTTT.

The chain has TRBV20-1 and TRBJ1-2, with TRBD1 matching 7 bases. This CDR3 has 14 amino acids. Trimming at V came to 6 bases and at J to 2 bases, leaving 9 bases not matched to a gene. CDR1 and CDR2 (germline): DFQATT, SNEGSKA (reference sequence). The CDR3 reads CSARSLRGNYGYTF. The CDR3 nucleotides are TGCAGTGCGAGATCCCTCAGGGGGAACTATGGCTACACCTTC.

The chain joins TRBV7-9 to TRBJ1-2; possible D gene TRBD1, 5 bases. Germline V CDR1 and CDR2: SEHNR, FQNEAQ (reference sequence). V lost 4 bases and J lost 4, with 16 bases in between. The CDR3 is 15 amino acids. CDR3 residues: CASSSRGSGSYGYTF. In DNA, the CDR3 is TGTGCCAGCAGCTCAAGGGGTTCAGGGTCCTATGGCTACACCTTC.

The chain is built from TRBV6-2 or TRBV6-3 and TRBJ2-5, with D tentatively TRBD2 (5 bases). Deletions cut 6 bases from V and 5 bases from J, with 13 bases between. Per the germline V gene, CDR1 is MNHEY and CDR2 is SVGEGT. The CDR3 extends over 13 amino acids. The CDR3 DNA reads TGTGCCAGCAGACGGGGAGTCGGGGAGACCCAGTACTTC. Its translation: CASRRGVGETQYF.

The CDR3 region is CASSLLGLAENRQFF. Written as DNA, the CDR3 is TGCGCCAGCTCCCTTCTGGGACTAGCGGAGAACAGGCAGTTCTTC. The chain joins TRBV4-1 to TRBJ2-1, with 11 bases matching TRBD2. V was pared by 8 bases and J by 12 bases, with 15 bases of the junction left unmatched. CDR3 length: 15 residues. Germline CDR1 is MGHRA and CDR2 is YSYEKL.

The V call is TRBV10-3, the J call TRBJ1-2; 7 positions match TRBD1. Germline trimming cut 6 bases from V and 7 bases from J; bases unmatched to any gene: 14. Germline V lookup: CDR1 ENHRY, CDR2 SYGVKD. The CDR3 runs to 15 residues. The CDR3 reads CAIRGRGGETRGYTF. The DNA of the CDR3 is TGTGCCATCAGGGGCCGAGGGGGCGAGACCCGTGGCTACACCTTC.

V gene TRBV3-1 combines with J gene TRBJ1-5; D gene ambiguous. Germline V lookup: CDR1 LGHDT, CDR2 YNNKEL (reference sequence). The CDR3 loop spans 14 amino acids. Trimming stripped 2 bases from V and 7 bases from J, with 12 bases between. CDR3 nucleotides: TGTGCCAGCAGCCAATCCCCCTACAGACAGCCCCAGCATTTT. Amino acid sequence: CASSQSPYRQPQHF. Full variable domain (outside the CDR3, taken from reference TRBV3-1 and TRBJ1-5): DTAVSQTPKYLVTQMGNDKSIKCEQNLGHDTMYWYKQDSKKFLKIMFSYNNKELIINETVPNRFSPKSPDKAHLNLHINSLELGDSAVYFCASSQSPYRQPQHFGDGTRLSIL.

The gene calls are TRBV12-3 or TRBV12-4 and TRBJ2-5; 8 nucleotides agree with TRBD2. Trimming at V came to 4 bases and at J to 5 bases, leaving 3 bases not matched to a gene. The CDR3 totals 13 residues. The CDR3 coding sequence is TGTGCCAGCAGTTGGGCGGGAGGTGAGACCCAGTACTTC. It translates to CASSWAGGETQYF.

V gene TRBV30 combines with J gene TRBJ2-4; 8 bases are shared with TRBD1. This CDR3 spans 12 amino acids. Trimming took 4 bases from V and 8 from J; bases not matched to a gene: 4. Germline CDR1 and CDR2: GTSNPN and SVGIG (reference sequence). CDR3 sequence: CAWNNRGDIQYF. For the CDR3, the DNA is TGTGCCTGGAATAACAGGGGGGACATTCAGTACTTC. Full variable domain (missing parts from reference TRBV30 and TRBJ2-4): SQTIHQWPATLVQPVGSPLSLECTVEGTSNPNLYWYRQAAGRGLQLLFYSVGIGQISSEVPQNLSASRPQDRQFILSSKKLLLSDSGFYLCAWNNRGDIQYFGAGTRLSVL.

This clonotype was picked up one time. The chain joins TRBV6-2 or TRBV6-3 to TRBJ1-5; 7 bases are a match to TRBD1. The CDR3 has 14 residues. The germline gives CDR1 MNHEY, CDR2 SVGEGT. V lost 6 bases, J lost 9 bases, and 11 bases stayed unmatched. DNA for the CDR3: TGTGCCAGCAGCCTAAGACAGGGTGGGACGCCCCAGCATTTT. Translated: CASSLRQGGTPQHF.